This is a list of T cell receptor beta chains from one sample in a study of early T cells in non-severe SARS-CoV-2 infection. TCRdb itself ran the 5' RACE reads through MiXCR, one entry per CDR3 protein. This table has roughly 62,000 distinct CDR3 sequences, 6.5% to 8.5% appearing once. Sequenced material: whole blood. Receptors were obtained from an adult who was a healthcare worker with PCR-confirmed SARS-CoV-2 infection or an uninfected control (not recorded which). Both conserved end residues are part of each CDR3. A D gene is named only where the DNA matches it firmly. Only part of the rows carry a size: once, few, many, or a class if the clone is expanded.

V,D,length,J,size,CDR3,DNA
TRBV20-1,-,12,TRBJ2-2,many,CSASRGTGELFF,TGCAGTGCTAGTCGGGGTACCGGGGAGCTGTTTTTT
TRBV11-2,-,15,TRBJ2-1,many,CASSLRTGKANEQFF,TGTGCCAGCAGCTTACGGACGGGAAAGGCGAATGAGCAGTTCTTC
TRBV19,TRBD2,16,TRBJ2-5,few,CASSIARGSSRETQYF,TGTGCCAGTAGTATAGCTCGCGGGAGTAGTAGAGAGACCCAGTACTTC
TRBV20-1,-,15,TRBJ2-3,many,CSAPHPGMGTDTQYF,TGCAGTGCCCCGCACCCGGGAATGGGGACAGATACGCAGTATTTT
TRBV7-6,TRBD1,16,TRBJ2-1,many,CASSLTGESSYNEQFF,TGTGCCAGCAGCTTAACAGGGGAGAGCTCCTACAATGAGCAGTTCTTC
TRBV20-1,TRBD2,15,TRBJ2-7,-,CSARALAGSSYEQYF,TGCAGTGCTAGAGCTCTAGCGGGAAGCTCCTACGAGCAGTACTTC
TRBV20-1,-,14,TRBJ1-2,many,CSATRGRSNYGYTF,TGCAGTGCCACCCGGGGCAGGAGTAACTATGGCTACACCTTC
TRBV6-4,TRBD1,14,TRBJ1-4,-,CASSPDRGSEKLFF,TGTGCCAGCAGTCCGGACAGGGGCAGTGAAAAACTGTTTTTT
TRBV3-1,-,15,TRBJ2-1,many,CASSVLAGAANEQFF,TGTGCCAGCAGCGTCCTCGCGGGCGCCGCCAATGAGCAGTTCTTC
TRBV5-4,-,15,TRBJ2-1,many,CASKLTGRAYNEQFF,TGTGCCAGCAAACTTACAGGGAGGGCCTACAATGAGCAGTTCTTC
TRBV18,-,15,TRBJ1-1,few,CASSPSRDKDTEAFF,TGTGCCAGCTCACCAAGTAGGGACAAAGACACTGAAGCTTTCTTT
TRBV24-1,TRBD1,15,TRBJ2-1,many,CATSGGQGFDNEQFF,TGTGCCACCAGTGGCGGACAGGGTTTCGACAATGAGCAGTTCTTC
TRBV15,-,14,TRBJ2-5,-,CATSRAGIQETQYF,TGTGCCACCAGCAGAGCAGGAATCCAAGAGACCCAGTACTTC
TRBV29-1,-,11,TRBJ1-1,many,CSVDWGTEAFF,TGCAGCGTTGACTGGGGGACTGAAGCTTTCTTT
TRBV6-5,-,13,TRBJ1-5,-,CASSRQLNQPQHF,TGTGCCAGCAGTCGACAGTTAAATCAGCCCCAGCATTTT
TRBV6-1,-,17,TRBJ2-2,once,CASSEGTGGRRSGELFF,TGTGCCAGCAGTGAAGGGACAGGAGGTCGGCGGAGCGGGGAGCTATTTTTT
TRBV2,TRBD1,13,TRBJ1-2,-,CASRIDRGYGYTF,TGTGCCAGCAGGATTGACAGGGGCTATGGCTACACCTTC
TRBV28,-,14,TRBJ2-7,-,CASSLARPGYEQYF,TGTGCCAGCAGTTTAGCCAGGCCCGGCTACGAGCAGTACTTC
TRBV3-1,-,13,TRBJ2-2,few,CASSQHGAGELFF,TGTGCCAGCAGCCAACACGGAGCCGGGGAGCTGTTTTTT
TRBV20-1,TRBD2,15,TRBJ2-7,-,CSARDRRLAGDEQYF,TGCAGTGCTAGAGATCGTCGGCTAGCGGGAGATGAGCAGTACTTC
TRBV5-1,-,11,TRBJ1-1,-,CASSDATEAFF,TGCGCCAGCTCTGATGCCACTGAAGCTTTCTTT
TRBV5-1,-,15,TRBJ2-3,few,CASSSTGEGADTQYF,TGCGCCAGCAGCTCGACAGGGGAGGGGGCAGATACGCAGTATTTT
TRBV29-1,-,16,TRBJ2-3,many,CSVEGASVSSTDTQYF,TGCAGCGTGGAGGGGGCGAGCGTCTCTAGTACAGATACGCAGTATTTT
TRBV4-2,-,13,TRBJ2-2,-,CASSSQTAGELFF,TGTGCCAGCAGCTCACAGACTGCCGGGGAGCTGTTTTTT
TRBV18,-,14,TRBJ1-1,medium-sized,CASSPASSNTEAFF,TGTGCCAGCTCACCTGCCAGCTCGAACACTGAAGCTTTCTTT
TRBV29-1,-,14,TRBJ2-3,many,CSVEGTTPTDTQYF,TGCAGCGTTGAAGGGACTACACCCACAGATACGCAGTATTTT
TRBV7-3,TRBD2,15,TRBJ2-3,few,CASSTMGRGTDTQYF,TGTGCCAGCAGCACAATGGGGAGGGGCACAGATACGCAGTATTTT
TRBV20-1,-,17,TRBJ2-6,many,CSARRAGGLTGANVLTF,TGCAGTGCTAGACGAGCAGGGGGGTTGACTGGGGCCAACGTCCTGACTTTC
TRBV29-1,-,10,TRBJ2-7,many,CSVRTDEQYF,TGCAGCGTGCGGACTGACGAGCAGTACTTC
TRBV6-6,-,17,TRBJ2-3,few,CASSFSLPAASTDTQYF,TGTGCCAGCAGTTTTTCCCTCCCGGCGGCAAGCACAGATACGCAGTATTTT
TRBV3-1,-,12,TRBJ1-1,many,CASSQWSTEAFF,TGTGCCAGCAGCCAATGGAGCACTGAAGCTTTCTTT
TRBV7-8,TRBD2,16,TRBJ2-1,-,CASRRGTSGRVDEQFF,TGTGCCAGCAGGCGTGGGACTAGCGGGAGGGTGGATGAGCAGTTCTTC
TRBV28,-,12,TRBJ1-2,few,CASSLKSHGYTF,TGTGCCAGCAGTTTAAAATCACATGGCTACACCTTC
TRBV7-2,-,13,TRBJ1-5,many,CASSYRGNQPQHF,TGTGCCAGCAGCTATAGGGGAAATCAGCCCCAGCATTTT
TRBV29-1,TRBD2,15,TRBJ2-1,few,CSVASGSYSYNEQFF,TGCAGCGTTGCCAGCGGGAGTTACTCCTACAATGAGCAGTTCTTC
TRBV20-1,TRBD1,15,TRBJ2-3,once,CSARGDRGNTDTQYF,TGCAGTGCTAGAGGGGACAGGGGAAACACAGATACGCAGTATTTT
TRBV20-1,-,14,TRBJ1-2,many,CSARVGQPSRGYTF,TGCAGTGCTAGAGTCGGACAGCCCTCTCGTGGCTACACCTTC
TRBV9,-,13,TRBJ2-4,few,CASSTAYENIQYF,TGTGCCAGCAGCACCGCCTACGAAAACATTCAGTACTTC
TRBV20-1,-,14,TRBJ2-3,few,CSARVGVEIDTQYF,TGCAGTGCTAGGGTGGGAGTCGAGATAGATACGCAGTATTTT
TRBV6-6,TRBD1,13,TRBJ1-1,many,CASYQGGNTEAFF,TGTGCCAGCTACCAGGGGGGGAACACTGAAGCTTTCTTT
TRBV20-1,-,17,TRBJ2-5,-,CSARDPFHPGVGETQYF,TGCAGTGCTAGAGATCCCTTCCACCCGGGAGTGGGCGAGACCCAGTACTTC
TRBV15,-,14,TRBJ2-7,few,CATSPRDWPYEQYF,TGTGCCACCAGCCCCCGGGACTGGCCCTACGAGCAGTACTTC
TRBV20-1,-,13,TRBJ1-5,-,CSVNLGGNQPQHF,TGCAGTGTTAACCTAGGGGGTAATCAGCCCCAGCATTTT
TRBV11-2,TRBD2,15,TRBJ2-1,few,CASSLRGRAGNEQFF,TGTGCCAGCAGCTTACGCGGGAGGGCCGGTAATGAGCAGTTCTTC
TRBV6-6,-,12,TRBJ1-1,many,CASSRGNTEAFF,TGTGCCAGCAGCCGGGGGAACACTGAAGCTTTCTTT
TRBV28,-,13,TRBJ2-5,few,CASSFGDRETQYF,TGTGCCAGCAGTTTCGGGGACCGGGAGACCCAGTACTTC
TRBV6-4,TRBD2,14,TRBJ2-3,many,CASSVAGTTDTQYF,TGTGCCAGCAGTGTAGCGGGAACCACAGATACGCAGTATTTT
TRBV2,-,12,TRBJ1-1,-,CASSDEGGEAFF,TGTGCCAGCAGTGATGAGGGGGGCGAAGCTTTCTTT
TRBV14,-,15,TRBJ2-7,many,CASSQVHTGSHEQYF,TGTGCCAGCAGCCAAGTCCATACAGGGTCCCACGAGCAGTACTTC
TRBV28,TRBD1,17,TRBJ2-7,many,CASSFQAGTGTFYEQYF,TGTGCCAGCAGTTTCCAAGCCGGGACAGGGACCTTCTACGAGCAGTACTTC
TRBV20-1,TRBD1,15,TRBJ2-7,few,CSAIPGTGGRYEQYF,TGCAGTGCTATACCTGGCACAGGGGGAAGGTACGAGCAGTACTTC
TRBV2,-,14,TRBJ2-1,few,CASSEARQNNEQFF,TGTGCCAGCAGTGAAGCGAGGCAGAACAATGAGCAGTTCTTC
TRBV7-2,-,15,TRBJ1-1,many,CASSGQTGLNTEAFF,TGTGCCAGCAGCGGTCAGACAGGCCTGAACACTGAAGCTTTCTTT
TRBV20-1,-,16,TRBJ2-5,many,CSATTGIAASTETQYF,TGCAGTGCTACCACTGGAATAGCGGCCTCAACGGAGACCCAGTACTTC